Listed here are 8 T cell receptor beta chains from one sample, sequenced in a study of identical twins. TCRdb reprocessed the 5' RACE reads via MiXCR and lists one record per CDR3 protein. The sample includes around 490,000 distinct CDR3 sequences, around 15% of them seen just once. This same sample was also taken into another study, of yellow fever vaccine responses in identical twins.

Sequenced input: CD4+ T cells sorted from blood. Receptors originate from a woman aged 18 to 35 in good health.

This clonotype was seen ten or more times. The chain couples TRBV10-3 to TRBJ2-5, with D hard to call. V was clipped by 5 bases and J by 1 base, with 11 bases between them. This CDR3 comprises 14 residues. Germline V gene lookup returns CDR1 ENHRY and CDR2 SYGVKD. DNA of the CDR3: TGTGCCATCAGTCCAACCCCAGTCCAAGAGACCCAGTACTTC. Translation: CAISPTPVQETQYF.

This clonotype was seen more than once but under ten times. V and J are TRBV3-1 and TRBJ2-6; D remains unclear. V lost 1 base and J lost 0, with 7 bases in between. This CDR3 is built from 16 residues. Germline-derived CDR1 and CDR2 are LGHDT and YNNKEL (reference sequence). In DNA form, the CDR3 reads TGTGCCAGCAGCCAAGCTTCCCTCTCTGGGGCCAACGTCCTGACTTTC. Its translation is CASSQASLSGANVLTF.

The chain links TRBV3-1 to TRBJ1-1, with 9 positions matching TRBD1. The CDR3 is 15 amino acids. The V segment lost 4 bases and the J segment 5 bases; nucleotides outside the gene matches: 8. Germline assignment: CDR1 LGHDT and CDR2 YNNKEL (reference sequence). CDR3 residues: CASSPRDREGTEAFF. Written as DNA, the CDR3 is TGTGCCAGCAGCCCCCGGGACAGGGAAGGGACTGAAGCTTTCTTT.

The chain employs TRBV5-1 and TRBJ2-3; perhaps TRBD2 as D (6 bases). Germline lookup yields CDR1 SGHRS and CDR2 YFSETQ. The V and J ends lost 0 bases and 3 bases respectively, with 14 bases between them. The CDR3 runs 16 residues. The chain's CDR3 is CASSLAGLLNTDTQYF. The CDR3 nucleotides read TGCGCCAGCAGCTTGGCGGGACTCCTAAATACAGATACGCAGTATTTT.

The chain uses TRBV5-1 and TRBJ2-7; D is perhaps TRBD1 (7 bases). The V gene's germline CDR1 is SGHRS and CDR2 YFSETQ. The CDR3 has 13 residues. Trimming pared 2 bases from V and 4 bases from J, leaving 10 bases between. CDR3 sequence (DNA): TGCGCCAGCAGCTTCGCAGGGGGGTACGAGCAGTACTTC. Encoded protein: CASSFAGGYEQYF.

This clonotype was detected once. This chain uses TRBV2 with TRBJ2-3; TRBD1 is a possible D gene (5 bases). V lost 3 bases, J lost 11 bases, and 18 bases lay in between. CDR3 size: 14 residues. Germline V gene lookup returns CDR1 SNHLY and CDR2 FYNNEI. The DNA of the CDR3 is TGTGCCAGCAGTGACTTAGGGGTCGGAGTCCAGCAGTATTTT. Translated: CASSDLGVGVQQYF.

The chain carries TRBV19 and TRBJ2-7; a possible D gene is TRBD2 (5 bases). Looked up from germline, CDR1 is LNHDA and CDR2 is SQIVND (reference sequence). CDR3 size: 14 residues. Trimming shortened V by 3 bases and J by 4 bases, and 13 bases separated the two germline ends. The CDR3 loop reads CASSMLGGQYEQYF. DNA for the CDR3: TGTGCCAGTAGTATGTTAGGCGGGCAATACGAGCAGTACTTC. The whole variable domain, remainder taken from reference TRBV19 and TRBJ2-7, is DGGITQSPKYLFRKEGQNVTLSCEQNLNHDAMYWYRQDPGQGLRLIYYSQIVNDFQKGDIAEGYSVSREKKESFPLTVTSAQKNPTAFYLCASSMLGGQYEQYFGPGTRLTVT.

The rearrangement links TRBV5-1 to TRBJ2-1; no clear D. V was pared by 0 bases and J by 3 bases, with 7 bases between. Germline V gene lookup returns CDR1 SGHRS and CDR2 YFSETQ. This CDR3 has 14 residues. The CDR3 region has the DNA TGCGCCAGCAGCTTGGACGAGCTCTACAATGAGCAGTTCTTC. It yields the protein CASSLDELYNEQFF.